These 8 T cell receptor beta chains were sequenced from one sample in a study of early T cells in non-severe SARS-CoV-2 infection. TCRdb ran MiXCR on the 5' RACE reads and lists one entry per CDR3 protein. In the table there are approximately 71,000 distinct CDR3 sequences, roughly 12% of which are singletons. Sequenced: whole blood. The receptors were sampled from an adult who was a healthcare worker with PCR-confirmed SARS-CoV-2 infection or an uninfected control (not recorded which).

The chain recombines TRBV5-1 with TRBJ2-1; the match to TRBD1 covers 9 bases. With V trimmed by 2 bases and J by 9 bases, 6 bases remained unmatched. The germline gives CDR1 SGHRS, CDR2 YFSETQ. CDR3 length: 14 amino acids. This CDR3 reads CASSLTGGAFEQFF. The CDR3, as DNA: TGCGCCAGCAGCTTAACAGGGGGCGCCTTTGAGCAGTTCTTC. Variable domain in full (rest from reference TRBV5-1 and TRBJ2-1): KAGVTQTPRYLIKTRGQQVTLSCSPISGHRSVSWYQQTPGQGLQFLFEYFSETQRNKGNFPGRFSGRQFSNSRSEMNVSTLELGDSALYLCASSLTGGAFEQFFGPGTRLTVL.

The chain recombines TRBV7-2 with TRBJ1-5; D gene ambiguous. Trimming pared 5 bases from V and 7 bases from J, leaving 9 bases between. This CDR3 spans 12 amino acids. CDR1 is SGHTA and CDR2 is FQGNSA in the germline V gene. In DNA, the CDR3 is TGTGCCAGCAGCCGGCCTTTGCAGCCCCAGCATTTT. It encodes CASSRPLQPQHF. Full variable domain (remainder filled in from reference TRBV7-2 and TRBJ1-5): GAGVSQSPSNKVTEKGKDVELRCDPISGHTALYWYRQSLGQGLEFLIYFQGNSAPDKSGLPSDRFSAERTGGSVSTLTIQRTQQEDSAVYLCASSRPLQPQHFGDGTRLSIL.

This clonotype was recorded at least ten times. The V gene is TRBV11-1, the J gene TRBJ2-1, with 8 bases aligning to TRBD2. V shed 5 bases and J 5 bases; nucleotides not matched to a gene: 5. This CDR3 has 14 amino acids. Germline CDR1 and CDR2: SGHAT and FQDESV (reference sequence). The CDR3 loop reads CASSPSGGDNEQFF. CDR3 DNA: TGTGCCAGCAGCCCGTCCGGGGGGGACAATGAGCAGTTCTTC.

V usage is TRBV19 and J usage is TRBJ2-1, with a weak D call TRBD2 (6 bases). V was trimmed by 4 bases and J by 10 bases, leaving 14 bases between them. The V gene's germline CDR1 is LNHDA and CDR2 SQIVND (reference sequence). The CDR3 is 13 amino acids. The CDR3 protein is CASSRFAGREQFF. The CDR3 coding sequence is TGTGCCAGTAGTAGATTCGCGGGGCGGGAGCAGTTCTTC.

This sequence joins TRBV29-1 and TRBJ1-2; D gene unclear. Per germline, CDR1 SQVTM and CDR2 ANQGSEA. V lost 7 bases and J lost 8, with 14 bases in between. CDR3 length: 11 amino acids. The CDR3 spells CSGREGGGYTF. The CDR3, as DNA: TGCAGCGGGCGGGAAGGCGGGGGCTACACCTTC.

CDR3 region: CASSSLTGNEKLFF. The CDR3 DNA sequence: TGTGCCAGCTCATCCCTGACAGGGAATGAAAAACTGTTTTTT. V gene TRBV18 combines with J gene TRBJ1-4; TRBD1 agrees at 7 bases. Germline CDR1 and CDR2: KGHSH and LQKENI. The CDR3 sequence is 14 residues long. V trimming: 5 bases; J trimming: 5 bases; junction bases outside the gene matches: 5.

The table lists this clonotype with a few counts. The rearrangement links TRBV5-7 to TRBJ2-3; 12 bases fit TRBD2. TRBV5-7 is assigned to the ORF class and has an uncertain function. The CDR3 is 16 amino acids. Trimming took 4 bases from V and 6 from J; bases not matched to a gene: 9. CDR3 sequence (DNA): TGTGCCAGCAGCCAACGACTAGCGGGGGATAGGGATACGCAGTATTTT. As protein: CASSQRLAGDRDTQYF.

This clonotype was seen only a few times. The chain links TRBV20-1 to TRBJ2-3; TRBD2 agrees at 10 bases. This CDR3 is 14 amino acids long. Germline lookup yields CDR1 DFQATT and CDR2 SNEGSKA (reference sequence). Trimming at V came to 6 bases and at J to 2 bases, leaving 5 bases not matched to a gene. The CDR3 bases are TGCAGTGCGCTAGCGGGAGACTACACAGATACGCAGTATTTT. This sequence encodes CSALAGDYTDTQYF.